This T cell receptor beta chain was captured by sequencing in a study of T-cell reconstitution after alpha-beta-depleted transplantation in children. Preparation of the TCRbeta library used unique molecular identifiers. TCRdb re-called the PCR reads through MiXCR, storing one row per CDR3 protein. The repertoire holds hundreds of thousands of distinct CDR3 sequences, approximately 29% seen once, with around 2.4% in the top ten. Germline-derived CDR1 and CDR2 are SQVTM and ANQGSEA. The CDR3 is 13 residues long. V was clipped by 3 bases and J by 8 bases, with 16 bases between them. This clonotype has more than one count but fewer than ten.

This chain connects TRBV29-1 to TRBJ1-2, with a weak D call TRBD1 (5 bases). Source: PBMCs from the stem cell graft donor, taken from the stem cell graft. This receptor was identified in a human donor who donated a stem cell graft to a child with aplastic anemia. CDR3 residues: CSVDRDSKLGYTF. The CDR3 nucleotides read TGCAGCGTTGACCGAGACAGCAAGCTAGGCTACACCTTC.